This TCR beta chain is drawn from a study of T-cell reconstitution after alpha-beta-depleted transplantation in children. This clonotype was seen only a few times. Its antigen is as yet unknown. For TCRbeta, the library was prepared with unique molecular identifiers. TCRdb itself ran the PCR reads through MiXCR, one entry per CDR3 protein. The profile covers approximately 350,000 distinct CDR3 sequences, with roughly 15% appearing a single time and about 41% taken by the ten largest. Germline V gives CDR1 MNHEY, CDR2 SVGEGT. J was trimmed by 1 base and V by 5 bases; bases with no gene match: 2. This CDR3 has 14 amino acids. Whole-study results and caveats: The study traced high day-60 TCRbeta diversity in some patients to surviving recipient T cells and thymic progenitors. By one year post-transplant, T-cell counts and diversity largely arose from T cells that were newly produced.

This receptor was obtained from a male patient aged 2-9 years who had a stem cell transplant for acute lymphoblastic leukemia, so the T cells may come from the graft donor. The J gene is TRBJ2-7, the V gene TRBV6-2 or TRBV6-3; 10 nucleotides align to TRBD2. The material sequenced was PBMCs, mostly from graft donor cells, taken 360 days after TCRalphabeta/CD19-depleted stem cell transplant. The CDR3 is CASSLAGASYEQYF. For the CDR3, the DNA is TGTGCCAGCAGTCTAGCGGGAGCTTCCTACGAGCAGTACTTC.